Listed here are 10 T cell receptor beta chains from one sample, sequenced in a study of cytomegalovirus exposure and HLA in healthy donors. PCR used 60 Vbeta primers and 13 Jbeta primers. Assay used: immunoSEQ multiplex PCR; TCRdb lists only in-frame clones, some missing. The sample gives 89,000 or so clones, almost 85% of which show up once; roughly 5.9% is in the top ten. Sequencing was performed on PBMCs. These receptors were collected from a woman aged 18-30 years in good health and CMV-seropositive.

The gene calls are TRBV7-9 and TRBJ2-2, with TRBD1 as a possible D gene (6 bases). Germline CDR1 SEHNR, CDR2 FQNEAQ (reference sequence). This CDR3 region has 14 residues. V was clipped by 5 bases and J by 6 bases, with 13 bases between them. The CDR3 DNA reads TGTGCCAGCAGCACCCCGCAGGGGTCCGGGGAGCTGTTTTTT. Its protein product is CASSTPQGSGELFF.

This clone has a handful of counts. This chain links TRBV5-8 with TRBJ2-4; 8 bases line up with TRBD1. The germline gives CDR1 SGHTS, CDR2 YDEGEE. The CDR3 consists of 15 residues. Trimming took 3 bases from V and 4 from J; bases not matched to a gene: 6. CDR3 nucleotides: TGTGCCAGCAGCTACACACGACAGGGGAAAAACATTCAGTACTTC. The encoded protein is CASSYTRQGKNIQYF.

V and J are TRBV6-1 and TRBJ2-7; D ambiguous. The CDR3 spans 11 residues. Trimming pared 3 bases from V and 6 bases from J, leaving 6 bases between. Germline assignment: CDR1 MNHNS and CDR2 SASEGT. CDR3 sequence: CASSEYSEQYF. Here the CDR3 DNA reads TGTGCCAGCAGTGAGTACTCCGAGCAGTACTTC.

The gene calls are TRBV7-8 and TRBJ1-1, with D unresolved. Germline V gene data show CDR1 as SGHVS and CDR2 as FQNEAQ. The CDR3 runs 17 residues. V lost 1 base, J lost 3 bases, and 18 bases lay in between. The CDR3 nucleotides are TGTGCCAGCAGCTTAGAAACCCTCTACAGCCAAGACACTGAAGCTTTCTTT. As protein: CASSLETLYSQDTEAFF.

The chain joins TRBV9 to TRBJ2-3; 11 nucleotides agree with TRBD2. Trimming cost V 4 bases and J 5 bases; bases outside gene matches: 6. Germline assignment: CDR1 SGDLS and CDR2 YYNGEE. This CDR3 contains 15 residues. The CDR3 sequence: CASSKLAGVRDTQYF. CDR3 sequence (DNA): TGTGCCAGCAGCAAACTAGCGGGGGTTCGAGATACGCAGTATTTT.

The rearrangement joins TRBV30 to TRBJ2-7; D is possibly TRBD1 (5 bases). V shed 4 bases and J shed 0 bases, with 10 bases lying between them. This CDR3 has 13 amino acids. CDR1 and CDR2 (germline): GTSNPN, SVGIG (reference sequence). The CDR3 DNA follows: TGTGCCTGGAAGGGGAAGAGCTCCTACGAGCAGTACTTC. Its translation: CAWKGKSSYEQYF.

This rearrangement joins TRBV27 to TRBJ2-7, with 8 bases identical to TRBD2. V shed 4 bases and J 4 bases; nucleotides not matched to a gene: 12. This CDR3 spans 16 amino acids. CDR1 and CDR2 (germline): MNHEY, SMNVEV (reference sequence). CDR3 coding DNA: TGTGCCAGCAGTTCCCGGTCGGGGGGGGGCCCATACGAGCAGTACTTC. Translation: CASSSRSGGGPYEQYF.

The rearrangement joins TRBV5-1 to TRBJ2-5, with 11 bases that match TRBD2. The CDR3 consists of 16 residues. After removal of 0 bases from V and 0 bases from J, the junction contained 1 base not matched to a gene. CDR1 SGHRS and CDR2 YFSETQ come from the germline V gene. CDR3 protein: CASSLEGLADQETQYF. As DNA, the CDR3 is TGCGCCAGCAGCTTGGAGGGACTAGCGGACCAAGAGACCCAGTACTTC.

The chain is built from TRBV5-6 and TRBJ1-5; D gene ambiguous. Trimming removed 4 bases from V and 7 bases from J, with 12 bases in between. The CDR3 consists of 13 residues. Per germline, CDR1 SGHDT and CDR2 YYEEEE. The CDR3 nucleotides read TGTGCCAGCAGCATGTGGACGGGGCAGCCCCAGCATTTT. Its protein is CASSMWTGQPQHF.

This chain connects TRBV6-5 to TRBJ2-7; 8 nucleotides match TRBD2. V shed 5 bases and J 4 bases; nucleotides not matched to a gene: 7. Germline CDR1 is MNHEY and CDR2 is SVGAGI. The CDR3 sequence is 14 residues long. CDR3 residues: CASSTPGGRYEQYF. The CDR3 nucleotides are TGTGCCAGCAGTACCCCGGGGGGGAGGTACGAGCAGTACTTC.